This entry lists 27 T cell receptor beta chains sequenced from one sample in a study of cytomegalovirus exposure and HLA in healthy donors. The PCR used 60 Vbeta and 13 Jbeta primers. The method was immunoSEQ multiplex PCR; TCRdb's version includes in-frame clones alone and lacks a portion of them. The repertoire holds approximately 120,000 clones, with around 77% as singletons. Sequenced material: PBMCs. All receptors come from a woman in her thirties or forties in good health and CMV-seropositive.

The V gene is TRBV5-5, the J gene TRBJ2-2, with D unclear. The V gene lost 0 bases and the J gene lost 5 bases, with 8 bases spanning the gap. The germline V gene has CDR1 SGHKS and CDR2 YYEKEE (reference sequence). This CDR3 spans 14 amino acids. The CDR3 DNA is TGTGCCAGCAGCTTGGTTGGCGGAACCGGGGAGCTGTTTTTT. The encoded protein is CASSLVGGTGELFF.

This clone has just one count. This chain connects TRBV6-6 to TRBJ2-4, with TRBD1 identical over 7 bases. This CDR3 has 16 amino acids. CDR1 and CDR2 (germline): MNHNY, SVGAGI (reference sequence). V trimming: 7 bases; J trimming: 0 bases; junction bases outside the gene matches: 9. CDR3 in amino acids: CASTPGQSLAKNIQYF. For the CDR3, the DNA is TGTGCCAGCACACCGGGACAGAGCTTAGCCAAAAACATTCAGTACTTC.

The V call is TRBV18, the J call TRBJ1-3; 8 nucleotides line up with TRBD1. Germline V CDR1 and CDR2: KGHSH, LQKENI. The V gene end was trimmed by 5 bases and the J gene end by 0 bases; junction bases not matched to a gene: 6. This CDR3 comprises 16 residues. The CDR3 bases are TGTGCCAGCTCATTGGACAGGGAACGCTCTGGAAACACCATATATTTT. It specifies CASSLDRERSGNTIYF.

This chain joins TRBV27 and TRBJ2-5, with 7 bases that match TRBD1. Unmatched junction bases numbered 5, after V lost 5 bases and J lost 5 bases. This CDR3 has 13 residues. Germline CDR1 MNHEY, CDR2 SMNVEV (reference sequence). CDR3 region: CASSNRGRETQYF. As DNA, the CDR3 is TGTGCCAGCAGTAACAGGGGTCGGGAGACCCAGTACTTC.

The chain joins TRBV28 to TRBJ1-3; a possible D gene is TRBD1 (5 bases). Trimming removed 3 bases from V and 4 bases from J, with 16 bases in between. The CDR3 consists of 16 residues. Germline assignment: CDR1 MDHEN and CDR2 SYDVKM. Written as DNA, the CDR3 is TGTGCCAGCAGTTTGGCGGGGGAATTAGCAGGAAACACCATATATTTT. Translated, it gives CASSLAGELAGNTIYF.

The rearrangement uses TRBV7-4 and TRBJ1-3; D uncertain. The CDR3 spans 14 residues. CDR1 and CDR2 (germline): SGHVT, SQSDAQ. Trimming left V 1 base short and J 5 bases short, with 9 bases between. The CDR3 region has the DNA TGTGCCAGCAGCTTAGATGGGCTCAGAAACACCATATATTTT. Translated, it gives CASSLDGLRNTIYF.

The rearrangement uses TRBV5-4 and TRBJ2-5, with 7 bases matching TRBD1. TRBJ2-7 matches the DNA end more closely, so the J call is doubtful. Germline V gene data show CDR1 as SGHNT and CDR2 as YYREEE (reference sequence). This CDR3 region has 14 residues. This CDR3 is CASSLSQGVNEQYF. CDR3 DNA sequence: TGTGCCAGCAGCTTGAGCCAGGGGGTGAACGAGCAGTACTTC.

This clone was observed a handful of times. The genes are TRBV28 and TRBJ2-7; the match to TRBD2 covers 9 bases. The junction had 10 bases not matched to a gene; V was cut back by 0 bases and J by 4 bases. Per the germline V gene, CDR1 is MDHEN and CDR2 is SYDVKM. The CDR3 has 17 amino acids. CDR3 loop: CASSLWAVSGSGYEQYF. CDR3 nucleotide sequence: TGTGCCAGCAGTTTATGGGCCGTTAGCGGGAGTGGGTACGAGCAGTACTTC.

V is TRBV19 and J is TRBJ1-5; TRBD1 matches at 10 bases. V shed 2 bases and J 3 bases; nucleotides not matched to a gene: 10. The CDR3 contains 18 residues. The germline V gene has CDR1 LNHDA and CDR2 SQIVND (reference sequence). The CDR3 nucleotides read TGTGCCAGTAGTATAAGGCAAGGGACAGGGGCTACCAATCAGCCCCAGCATTTT. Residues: CASSIRQGTGATNQPQHF.

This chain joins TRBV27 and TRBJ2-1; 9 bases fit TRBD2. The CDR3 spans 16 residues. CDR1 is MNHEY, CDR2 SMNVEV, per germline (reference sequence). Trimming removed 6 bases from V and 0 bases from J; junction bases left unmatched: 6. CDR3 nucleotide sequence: TGTGCCAGCAGCCCAGTAGCGGGGGTCTCCTACAATGAGCAGTTCTTC. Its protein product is CASSPVAGVSYNEQFF.

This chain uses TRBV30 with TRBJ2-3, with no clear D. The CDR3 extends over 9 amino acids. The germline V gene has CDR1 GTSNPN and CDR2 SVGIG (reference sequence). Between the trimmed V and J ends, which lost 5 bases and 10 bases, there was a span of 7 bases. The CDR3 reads CAWGPPQYF. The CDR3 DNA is TGTGCCTGGGGCCCGCCGCAGTATTTT.

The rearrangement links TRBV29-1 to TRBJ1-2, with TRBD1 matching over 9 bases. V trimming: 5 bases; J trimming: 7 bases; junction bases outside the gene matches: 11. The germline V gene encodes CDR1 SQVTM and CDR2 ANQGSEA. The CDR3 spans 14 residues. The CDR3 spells CSVLQGALLGGYTF. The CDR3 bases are TGCAGCGTTCTACAGGGGGCCCTCCTCGGTGGCTACACCTTC.

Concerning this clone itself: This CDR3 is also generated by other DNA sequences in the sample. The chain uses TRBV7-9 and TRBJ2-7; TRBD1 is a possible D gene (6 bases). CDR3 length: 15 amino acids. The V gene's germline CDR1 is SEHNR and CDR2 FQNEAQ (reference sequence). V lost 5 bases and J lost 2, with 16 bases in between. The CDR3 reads CASSPLDRGTYEQYF. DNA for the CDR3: TGTGCCAGCAGCCCCCTGGACAGAGGAACCTACGAGCAGTACTTC.

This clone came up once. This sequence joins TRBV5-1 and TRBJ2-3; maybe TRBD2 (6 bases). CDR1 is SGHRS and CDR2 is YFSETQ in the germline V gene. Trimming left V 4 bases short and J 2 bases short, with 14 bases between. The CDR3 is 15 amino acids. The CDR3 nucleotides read TGCGCCAGCAGCGCGGGACGGACTTTCACAGATACGCAGTATTTT. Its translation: CASSAGRTFTDTQYF.

The CDR3 here is CASSLGTRVGYTF. The CDR3 region has the DNA TGCGCCAGCAGCTTGGGGACACGGGTTGGCTACACCTTC. The chain is built from TRBV5-1 and TRBJ1-2, with D tentatively TRBD1 (5 bases). Trimming removed 0 bases at V and 7 bases at J, with 10 bases between. CDR1 is SGHRS, CDR2 YFSETQ, per germline. The CDR3 consists of 13 residues.

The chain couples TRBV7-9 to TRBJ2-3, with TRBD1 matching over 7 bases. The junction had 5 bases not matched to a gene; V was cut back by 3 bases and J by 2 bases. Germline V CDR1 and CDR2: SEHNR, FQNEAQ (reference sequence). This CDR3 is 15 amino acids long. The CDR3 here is CASSFWTGHTDTQYF. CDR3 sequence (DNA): TGTGCCAGCAGCTTCTGGACAGGTCACACAGATACGCAGTATTTT. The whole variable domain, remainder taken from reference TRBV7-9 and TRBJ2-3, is DTGVSQNPRHKITKRGQNVTFRCDPISEHNRLYWYRQTLGQGPEFLTYFQNEAQLEKSRLLSDRFSAERPKGSFSTLEIQRTEQGDSAMYLCASSFWTGHTDTQYFGPGTRLTVL.

As DNA, the CDR3 is TGCGCCAGCAGCTTGGACTGGAGCTCCTACAATGAGCAGTTCTTC. Its protein is CASSLDWSSYNEQFF. The chain links TRBV5-1 to TRBJ2-1; D gene uncertain. The CDR3 spans 15 residues. The V end lost 0 bases, the J end lost 0 bases, and 7 bases lay between the germline ends. Per the germline V gene, CDR1 is SGHRS and CDR2 is YFSETQ. Full variable domain (remainder filled in from reference TRBV5-1 and TRBJ2-1): KAGVTQTPRYLIKTRGQQVTLSCSPISGHRSVSWYQQTPGQGLQFLFEYFSETQRNKGNFPGRFSGRQFSNSRSEMNVSTLELGDSALYLCASSLDWSSYNEQFFGPGTRLTVL.

CDR3 sequence (DNA): TGTGCCAGCAGCCCCGGAGATAGCAATCAGCCCCAGCATTTT. Its translation is CASSPGDSNQPQHF. The chain recombines TRBV9 with TRBJ1-5; D is unresolved. Trimming took off 4 bases at V and 0 bases at J, with 8 bases between the two ends. This CDR3 has 14 residues. Germline V gene lookup returns CDR1 SGDLS and CDR2 YYNGEE.

The CDR3 loop is CASSGLAGAEQFF. Written as DNA, the CDR3 is TGTGCCAGCAGTGGACTAGCGGGAGCTGAGCAGTTCTTC. The chain has TRBV6-5 and TRBJ2-1, with 13 bases fitting TRBD2. CDR1 and CDR2 from the germline V gene are MNHEY and SVGAGI. The CDR3 has 13 amino acids. With V trimmed by 5 bases and J by 9 bases, 1 base remained unmatched.

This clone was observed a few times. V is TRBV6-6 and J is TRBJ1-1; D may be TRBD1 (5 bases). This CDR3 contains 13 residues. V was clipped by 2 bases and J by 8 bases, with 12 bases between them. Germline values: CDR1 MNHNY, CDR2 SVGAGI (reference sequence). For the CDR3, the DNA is TGTGCCAGCAGTTACGTTACGGGACTGGAAGCTTTCTTT. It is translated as CASSYVTGLEAFF.

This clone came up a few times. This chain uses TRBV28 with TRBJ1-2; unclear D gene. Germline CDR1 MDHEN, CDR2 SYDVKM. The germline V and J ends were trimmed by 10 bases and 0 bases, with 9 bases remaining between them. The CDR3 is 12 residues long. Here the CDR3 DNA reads TGTGCCACCCAGGAAACTAACTATGGCTACACCTTC. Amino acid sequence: CATQETNYGYTF.

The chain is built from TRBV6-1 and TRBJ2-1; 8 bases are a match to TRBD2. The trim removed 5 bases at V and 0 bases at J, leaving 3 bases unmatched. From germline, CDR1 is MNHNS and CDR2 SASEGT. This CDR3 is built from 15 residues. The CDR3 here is CASSLAGFSYNEQFF. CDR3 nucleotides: TGTGCCAGCAGTCTAGCGGGTTTCTCCTACAATGAGCAGTTCTTC.

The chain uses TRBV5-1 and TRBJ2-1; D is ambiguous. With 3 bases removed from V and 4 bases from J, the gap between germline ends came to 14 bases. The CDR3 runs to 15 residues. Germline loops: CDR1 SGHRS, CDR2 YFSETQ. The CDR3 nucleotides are TGCGCCAGCAGCTCCCCTGCGATCGGGTACAATGAGCAGTTCTTC. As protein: CASSSPAIGYNEQFF.

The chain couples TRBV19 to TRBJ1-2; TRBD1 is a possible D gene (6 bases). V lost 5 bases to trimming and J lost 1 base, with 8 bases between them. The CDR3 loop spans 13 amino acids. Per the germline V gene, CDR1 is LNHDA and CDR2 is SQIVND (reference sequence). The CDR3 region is CASSGQFNYGYTF. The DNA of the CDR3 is TGTGCCAGTAGTGGACAGTTTAACTATGGCTACACCTTC. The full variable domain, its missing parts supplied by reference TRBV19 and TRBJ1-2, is DGGITQSPKYLFRKEGQNVTLSCEQNLNHDAMYWYRQDPGQGLRLIYYSQIVNDFQKGDIAEGYSVSREKKESFPLTVTSAQKNPTAFYLCASSGQFNYGYTFGSGTRLTVV.

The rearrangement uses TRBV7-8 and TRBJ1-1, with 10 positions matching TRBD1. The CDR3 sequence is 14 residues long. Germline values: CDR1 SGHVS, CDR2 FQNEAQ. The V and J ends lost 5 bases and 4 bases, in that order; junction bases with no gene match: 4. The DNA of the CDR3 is TGTGCCAGCAGCCCCGGGACAGGGGCCACTGAAGCTTTCTTT. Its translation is CASSPGTGATEAFF. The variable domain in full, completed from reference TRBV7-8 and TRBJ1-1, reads GAGVSQSPRYKVAKRGQDVALRCDPISGHVSLFWYQQALGQGPEFLTYFQNEAQLDKSGLPSDRFFAERPEGSVSTLKIQRTQQEDSAVYLCASSPGTGATEAFFGQGTRLTVV.

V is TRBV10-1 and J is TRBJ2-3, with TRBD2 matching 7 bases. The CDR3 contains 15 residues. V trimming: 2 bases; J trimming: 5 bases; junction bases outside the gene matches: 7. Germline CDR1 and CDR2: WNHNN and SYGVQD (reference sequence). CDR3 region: CASSEMAGAVDTQYF. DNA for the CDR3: TGCGCCAGCAGTGAGATGGCGGGAGCAGTAGATACGCAGTATTTT.

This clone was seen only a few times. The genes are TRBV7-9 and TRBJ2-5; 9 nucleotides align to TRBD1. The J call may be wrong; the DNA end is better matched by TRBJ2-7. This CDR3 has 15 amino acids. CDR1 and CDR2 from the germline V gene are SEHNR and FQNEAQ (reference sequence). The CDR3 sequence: CASSLGDRVRYEQYF. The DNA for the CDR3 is TGTGCCAGCAGCTTAGGGGACAGGGTACGCTACGAGCAGTACTTC.